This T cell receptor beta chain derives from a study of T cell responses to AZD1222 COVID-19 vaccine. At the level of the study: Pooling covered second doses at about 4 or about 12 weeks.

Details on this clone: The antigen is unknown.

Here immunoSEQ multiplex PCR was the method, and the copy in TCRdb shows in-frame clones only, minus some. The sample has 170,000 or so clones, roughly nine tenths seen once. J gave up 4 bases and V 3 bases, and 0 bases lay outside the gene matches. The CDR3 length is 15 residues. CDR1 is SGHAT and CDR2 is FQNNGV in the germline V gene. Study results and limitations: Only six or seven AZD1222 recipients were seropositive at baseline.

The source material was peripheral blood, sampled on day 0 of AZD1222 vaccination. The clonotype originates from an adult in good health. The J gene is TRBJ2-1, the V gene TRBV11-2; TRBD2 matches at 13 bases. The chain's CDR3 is CASSLTSGRYNEQFF. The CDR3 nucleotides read TGTGCCAGCAGCTTGACTAGCGGGAGGTACAATGAGCAGTTCTTC.